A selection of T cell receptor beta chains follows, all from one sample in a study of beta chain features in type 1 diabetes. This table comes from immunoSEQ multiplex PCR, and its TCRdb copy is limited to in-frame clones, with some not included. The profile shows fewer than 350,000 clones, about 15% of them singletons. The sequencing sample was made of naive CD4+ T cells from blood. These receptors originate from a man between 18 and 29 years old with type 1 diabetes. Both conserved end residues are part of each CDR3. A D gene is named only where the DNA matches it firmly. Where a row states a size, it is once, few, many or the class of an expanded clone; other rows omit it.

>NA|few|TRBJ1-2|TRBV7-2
TGTGCCAGCAGCTTAGCCAGGGTTCCTGGCTACACCTTC
CASSLARVPGYTF
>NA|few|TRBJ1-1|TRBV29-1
TGCAGCGTTAAAGGGTCCTATGGTGAAGCTTTCTTT
CSVKGSYGEAFF
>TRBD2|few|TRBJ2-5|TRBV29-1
TGCAGCGTTCCCCGGACTAGCGGGATGAGGGAGACCCAGTACTTC
CSVPRTSGMRETQYF
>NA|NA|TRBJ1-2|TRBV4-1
TGCGCCAGCAGCCAAGTCGCGGCGAACTATGGCTACACCTTC
CASSQVAANYGYTF
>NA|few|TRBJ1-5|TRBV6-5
TGTGCCAGCAAACGGGAGAACGCAGGGTGGCAGCCCCAGCATTTT
CASKRENAGWQPQHF
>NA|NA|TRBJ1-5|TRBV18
TGTGCCAGCTCACCGGGCAGGGATCAGCCCCAGCATTTT
CASSPGRDQPQHF
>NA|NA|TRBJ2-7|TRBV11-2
TGTGCCAGCAGCTCGTTAGCAAGGTCCTACGAGCAGTACTTC
CASSSLARSYEQYF
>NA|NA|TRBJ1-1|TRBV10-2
TGCGCCAGCAAATGGACTTATCGGGCTGAAGCTTTCTTT
CASKWTYRAEAFF
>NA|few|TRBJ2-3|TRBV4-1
TGCGCCAGCAGCCAAGATCTTCAGCGGTCCACCACAGATACGCAGTATTTT
CASSQDLQRSTTDTQYF
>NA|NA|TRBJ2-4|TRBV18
TGTGCCAGCTCACCAGCCGGAGTCAAAAACATTCAGTACTTC
CASSPAGVKNIQYF
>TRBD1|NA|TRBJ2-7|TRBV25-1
TGTGCCAGCAGTGAGCCGGGGACAGCACCACCCTACGAGCAGTACTTC
CASSEPGTAPPYEQYF
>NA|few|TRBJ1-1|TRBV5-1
TGCGCCAGCAGCCTGGGTCGGGTGGACACTGAAGCTTTCTTT
CASSLGRVDTEAFF
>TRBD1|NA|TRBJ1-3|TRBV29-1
TGCAGCGTTCTGACAGGGAAAGATGGAAACACCATATATTTT
CSVLTGKDGNTIYF
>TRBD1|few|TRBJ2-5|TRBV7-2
TGTGCCAGCAGTCCTAGGGGGCTCGGGGAGACCCAGTACTTC
CASSPRGLGETQYF
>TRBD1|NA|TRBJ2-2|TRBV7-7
TGTGCCAGCCGACAGGGGGCAAACACCGGGGAGCTGTTTTTT
CASRQGANTGELFF